Each of the 4 T cell receptor beta chains below was sequenced from the same sample in a study of cytomegalovirus exposure and HLA in healthy donors. Primers: 60 Vbeta forward and 13 Jbeta reverse. The table came from immunoSEQ multiplex PCR; TCRdb's copy has only in-frame clones and leaves some out. This table holds 100,000 to 150,000 clones, 74% found once. Material: PBMCs. Receptors originate from a woman aged 45-60 years in good health and CMV-seropositive.

Turning to this clone: A junction end diverges from the germline sequence, so it may reflect a read error. The rearrangement links TRBV7-9 to TRBJ2-7, with TRBD1 matching over 10 bases. Per the germline V gene, CDR1 is SEHNR and CDR2 is FQNEAQ (reference sequence). The CDR3 spans 13 residues. CDR3 protein: CSSSFLGQGVWYF. Written as DNA, the CDR3 is TGTTCCAGCAGTTTTCTTGGACAGGGGGTTTGGTACTTC.

V gene TRBV11-2 combines with J gene TRBJ2-7; 10 bases fit TRBD2. Germline V gene sequence: CDR1 SGHAT, CDR2 FQNNGV. CDR3 length: 16 residues. The J segment lost 0 bases and the V segment lost 2 bases, leaving 4 bases of the junction unmatched. CDR3 coding DNA: TGTGCCAGCAGCTTAAAGTTAGCGGGGGGCTCCTACGAGCAGTACTTC. Its translation is CASSLKLAGGSYEQYF.

This clone was seen a few times. The chain has TRBV15 and TRBJ2-3, with 9 nucleotides matching TRBD2. The germline V gene encodes CDR1 LNHNV and CDR2 YYDKDF (reference sequence). V dropped 6 bases and J dropped 6; count of bases not matched to a gene: 10. This CDR3 has 15 residues. The CDR3 bases are TGTGCCACCAGTAGGGGGCGGGGGGGTGCGGATACGCAGTATTTT. Its protein product is CATSRGRGGADTQYF.

This chain links TRBV11-2 with TRBJ2-3, with D perhaps TRBD2 (6 bases). This CDR3 region has 16 residues. CDR1 and CDR2 (germline): SGHAT, FQNNGV. Trimming cost V 1 base and J 2 bases, with 13 bases left between them. The chain's CDR3 is CASSLGAGGTTDTQYF. The DNA of the CDR3 is TGTGCCAGCAGCTTAGGGGCTGGGGGGACCACAGATACGCAGTATTTT. The full variable domain, in which reference TRBV11-2 and TRBJ2-3 provide the parts outside the CDR3, is EAGVAQSPRYKIIEKRQSVAFWCNPISGHATLYWYQQILGQGPKLLIQFQNNGVVDDSQLPKDRFSAERLKGVDSTLKIQPAKLEDSAVYLCASSLGAGGTTDTQYFGPGTRLTVL.